The entry that follows covers one T cell receptor beta chain sequence. The data were obtained in a study of blood T cell repertoires in COVID-19. As processed by the authors: Nucleated cell counts were estimated from reference gene primer amplification. The repertoire was sequenced with immunoSEQ multiplex PCR; TCRdb's copy has only in-frame clones and lacks some. V, J and clone size reflect that table, while D and trimming were determined from the DNA. The sample consists of around 430,000 clones, just under 90% of them appearing once. V shed 4 bases and J shed 5 bases, with 10 bases lying between them. CDR3 length: 13 amino acids. From germline, CDR1 is SGHTA and CDR2 FQGNSA. Self-reported history from a screening survey and questionnaire set each donor's cohort. Donors of Cohort 3 who recovered were those that had two negative PCRs, clearance, or symptom resolution.

The material sequenced was PBMCs or T cells enriched from blood (not recorded which). The chain joins TRBV7-2 to TRBJ2-3; perhaps TRBD2 as D (5 bases). This sequence was found in a woman aged 45 to 65 who had recovered from COVID-19. The CDR3 region has the DNA TGTGCCAGCAGCTCCAGCCGGGAAGATACGCAGTATTTT. This sequence encodes CASSSSREDTQYF.